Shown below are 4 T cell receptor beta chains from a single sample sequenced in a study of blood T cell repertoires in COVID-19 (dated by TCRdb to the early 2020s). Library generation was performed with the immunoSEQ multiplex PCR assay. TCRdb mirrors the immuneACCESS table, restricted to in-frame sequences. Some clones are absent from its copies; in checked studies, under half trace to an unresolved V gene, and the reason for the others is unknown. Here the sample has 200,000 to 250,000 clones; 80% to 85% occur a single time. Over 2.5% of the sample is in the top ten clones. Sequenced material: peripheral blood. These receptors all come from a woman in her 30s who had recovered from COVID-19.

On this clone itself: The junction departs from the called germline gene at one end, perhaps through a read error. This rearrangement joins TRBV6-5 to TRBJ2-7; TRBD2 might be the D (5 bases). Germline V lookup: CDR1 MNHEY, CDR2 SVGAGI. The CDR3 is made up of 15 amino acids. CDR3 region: CASSDSDGKSYEQYF. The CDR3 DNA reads TGTGCCAGCAGTGACTCCGACGGGAAGTCCTACGAGCAGTACTTC.

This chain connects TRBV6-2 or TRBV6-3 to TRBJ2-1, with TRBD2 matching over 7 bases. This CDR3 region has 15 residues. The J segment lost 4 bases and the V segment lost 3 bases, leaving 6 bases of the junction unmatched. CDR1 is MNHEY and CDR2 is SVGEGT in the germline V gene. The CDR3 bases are TGTGCCAGCAGTTATCCTAGCGGAGGGTACAATGAGCAGTTCTTC. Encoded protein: CASSYPSGGYNEQFF.

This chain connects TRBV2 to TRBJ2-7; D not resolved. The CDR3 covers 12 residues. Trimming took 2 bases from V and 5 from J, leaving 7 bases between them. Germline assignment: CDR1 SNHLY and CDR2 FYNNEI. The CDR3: CASSEIVDEQYF. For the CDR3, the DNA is TGTGCCAGCAGTGAAATCGTCGACGAGCAGTACTTC.

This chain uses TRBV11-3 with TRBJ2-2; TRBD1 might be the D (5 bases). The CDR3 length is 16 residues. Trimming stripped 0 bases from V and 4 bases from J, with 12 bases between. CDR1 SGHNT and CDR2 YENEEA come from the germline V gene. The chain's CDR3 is CASSLDGGQTTGELFF. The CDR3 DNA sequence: TGTGCCAGCAGCTTAGATGGTGGACAAACCACCGGGGAGCTGTTTTTT.